This TCR beta chain was recovered during a study of blood T cell repertoires in COVID-19. With 1 base removed from V and 10 bases from J, the gap between germline ends came to 6 bases. The germline V gene has CDR1 SGHNT and CDR2 YYREEE (reference sequence). CDR3 length: 12 amino acids. Assay: immunoSEQ multiplex PCR; the TCRdb copy retains only in-frame clones and omits some. The sample carries fewer than 250,000 clones, roughly 90% recorded once. This TCR was recovered from a woman aged 40 to 50 with acute or convalescent COVID-19. The V and J genes are TRBV5-4 and TRBJ1-6; D is unclear. Sequencing was performed on peripheral blood. As DNA, the CDR3 is TGTGCCAGCAGCTTGCCGGGGTCACCCCTCCACTTT. Translation: CASSLPGSPLHF.